The 29 T cell receptor beta chains presented below share a single source sample, sequenced in a study of blood T cell repertoires in COVID-19. Measured with immunoSEQ multiplex PCR; TCRdb has only the in-frame clones, and not every one. The table lists 75,000 to 100,000 clones, about 85% of them singletons. The source material was peripheral blood. These TCRs come from a man between 65 and 85 years old with acute or convalescent COVID-19.

This sequence joins TRBV5-1 and TRBJ1-2, with 8 bases lining up with TRBD1. The CDR3 runs to 15 residues. With 4 bases clipped from V and 2 bases from J, the junction kept 7 bases outside the gene matches. Per the germline V gene, CDR1 is SGHRS and CDR2 is YFSETQ. This CDR3 is CASSLLQGANYGYTF. The CDR3 bases are TGCGCCAGCAGCCTGCTGCAGGGGGCCAACTATGGCTACACCTTC.

This chain links TRBV28 with TRBJ2-5, with 7 nucleotides matching TRBD1. CDR1 and CDR2 (germline): MDHEN, SYDVKM. V gave up 3 bases and J gave up 5 bases; unmatched junction bases: 6. The CDR3 loop spans 14 amino acids. DNA for the CDR3: TGTGCCAGCAGTTTCAACAGGGGCACGGAGACCCAGTACTTC. Its protein product is CASSFNRGTETQYF.

The CDR3 sequence is CSASPRSPGELFF. CDR3 bases: TGCAGTGCTAGTCCCCGTTCTCCCGGGGAGCTGTTTTTT. This rearrangement joins TRBV20-1 to TRBJ2-2; D remains ambiguous. The CDR3 runs to 13 residues. Per germline, CDR1 DFQATT and CDR2 SNEGSKA (reference sequence). Trimming removed 3 bases at V and 6 bases at J, with 11 bases between.

The V gene is TRBV6-1, the J gene TRBJ2-2, with D perhaps matching TRBD1 (5 bases). Between the trimmed V and J ends, which lost 1 base and 3 bases, there was a span of 15 bases. The germline V gene has CDR1 MNHNS and CDR2 SASEGT. CDR3 length equals 17 residues. CDR3 loop: CASSEEIRAGYTGELFF. CDR3 bases: TGTGCCAGCAGTGAAGAGATAAGGGCAGGGTACACCGGGGAGCTGTTTTTT.

This clone was detected only a few times. The rearrangement uses TRBV28 and TRBJ2-2; 12 bases are a match to TRBD2. After removal of 4 bases from V and 6 bases from J, the junction contained 3 bases not matched to a gene. The CDR3 contains 15 residues. CDR1 is MDHEN, CDR2 SYDVKM, per germline. Here the CDR3 DNA reads TGTGCCAGCAGTTCTTGGACTAGCGGGGCCGGGGAGCTGTTTTTT. Amino acids: CASSSWTSGAGELFF. Supplemented by reference TRBV28 and TRBJ2-2, the full variable domain reads DVKVTQSSRYLVKRTGEKVFLECVQDMDHENMFWYRQDPGLGLRLIYFSYDVKMKEKGDIPEGYSVSREKKERFSLILESASTNQTSMYLCASSSWTSGAGELFFGEGSRLTVL.

The V call is TRBV4-2, the J call TRBJ1-2; D not resolved. The CDR3 consists of 15 residues. CDR1 is LGHNA and CDR2 is YNFKEQ in the germline V gene. V lost 5 bases to trimming and J lost 8 bases, with 21 bases between them. The CDR3 loop reads CASSTPGEVGVGYTF. CDR3 bases: TGTGCCAGCAGCACCCCCGGGGAGGTCGGGGTAGGCTACACCTTC.

This clone came up once. The chain joins TRBV7-8 to TRBJ2-4; TRBD2 matches 8 bases. Germline-derived CDR1 and CDR2 are SGHVS and FQNEAQ. The CDR3 consists of 15 residues. The V segment lost 3 bases and the J segment 6 bases; nucleotides outside the gene matches: 7. Here the CDR3 DNA reads TGTGCCAGCAGCTTGGTCACGGGGGGGCTAAACATTCAGTACTTC. It translates to CASSLVTGGLNIQYF.

The V gene is TRBV3-1 (or the pseudogene TRBV3-2), the J gene TRBJ2-7, with D tentatively TRBD2 (6 bases). CDR3 length: 15 residues. Germline CDR1 reads LGHDT; CDR2 reads YNNKEL (reference sequence). V was trimmed by 2 bases and J by 7 bases, leaving 18 bases between them. The CDR3 sequence is CASSQLLSGGGEQYF. Here the CDR3 DNA reads TGTGCCAGCAGCCAACTTCTGTCCGGGGGTGGTGAGCAGTACTTC.

The chain couples TRBV9 to TRBJ1-6, with 9 bases lining up with TRBD1. Germline V gene lookup returns CDR1 SGDLS and CDR2 YYNGEE. The length of the CDR3 is 15 residues. The ends lost 4 bases at V and 7 bases at J; junction bases unmatched: 6. The CDR3 coding sequence is TGTGCCAGCAGCACGGGGGACAGGGAGAATTCACCCCTCCACTTT. Its translation is CASSTGDRENSPLHF.

This rearrangement joins TRBV5-1 to TRBJ1-2; TRBD1 agrees at 10 bases. This CDR3 has 15 amino acids. Germline values: CDR1 SGHRS, CDR2 YFSETQ. The V and J ends lost 3 bases and 5 bases, in that order; junction bases with no gene match: 7. The CDR3 spells CASSSPDRGIYGYTF. The CDR3 DNA sequence: TGCGCCAGCAGCTCGCCGGACAGGGGGATTTATGGCTACACCTTC. Together with reference TRBV5-1 and TRBJ1-2, the CDR3 gives the full variable domain: KAGVTQTPRYLIKTRGQQVTLSCSPISGHRSVSWYQQTPGQGLQFLFEYFSETQRNKGNFPGRFSGRQFSNSRSEMNVSTLELGDSALYLCASSSPDRGIYGYTFGSGTRLTVV.

The chain employs TRBV5-1 and TRBJ2-1, with 8 bases lining up with TRBD2. The CDR3 sequence is 16 residues long. Looked up from germline, CDR1 is SGHRS and CDR2 is YFSETQ. The junction had 10 bases not matched to a gene; V was cut back by 4 bases and J by 4 bases. The CDR3 sequence is CASSPGLAGQYNEQFF. CDR3 DNA: TGCGCCAGCAGCCCGGGGCTAGCGGGTCAATACAATGAGCAGTTCTTC.

The V and J genes are TRBV19 and TRBJ1-2; weak D call: TRBD1 (5 bases). Germline V lookup: CDR1 LNHDA, CDR2 SQIVND (reference sequence). The CDR3 covers 12 residues. V dropped 6 bases and J dropped 5 bases, with 10 bases sitting between them. CDR3 loop: CASRDMRYGYTF. In nucleotides, the CDR3 is TGTGCCAGTAGGGACATGCGGTATGGCTACACCTTC.

CDR3 sequence reads: CASSSEQIYEQYV. Here the CDR3 DNA reads TGTGCCAGCAGTTCAGAACAAATCTACGAGCAGTACGTC. The chain is built from TRBV28 and TRBJ2-7; no firm D call. Trimming cost V 4 bases and J 3 bases, with 10 bases left between them. CDR1 and CDR2 (germline): MDHEN, SYDVKM. This CDR3 is 13 amino acids long.

The chain is built from TRBV5-8 and TRBJ2-3, with D maybe TRBD2 (6 bases). CDR3 length: 15 amino acids. V dropped 2 bases and J dropped 5 bases, with 15 bases sitting between them. Germline V CDR1 and CDR2: SGHTS, YDEGEE. The chain's CDR3 is CASSFRGSRGDTQYF. As DNA, the CDR3 is TGTGCCAGCAGCTTCCGGGGGAGTAGGGGAGATACGCAGTATTTT.

This chain joins TRBV10-3 and TRBJ2-5; D is perhaps TRBD2 (6 bases). The V end lost 3 bases, the J end lost 4 bases, and 15 bases lay between the germline ends. Germline V lookup: CDR1 ENHRY, CDR2 SYGVKD. The CDR3 consists of 15 residues. DNA of the CDR3: TGTGCCATCAGTGACCCGGGGGATGAGCGAGAGACCCAGTACTTC. Translating gives CAISDPGDERETQYF.

This chain connects TRBV5-1 to TRBJ2-7; D gene uncertain. The CDR3 covers 18 residues. The V gene lost 0 bases and the J gene lost 4 bases, with 23 bases spanning the gap. Germline lookup yields CDR1 SGHRS and CDR2 YFSETQ. For the CDR3, the DNA is TGCGCCAGCAGCTTGGAGGTGCTCACCAACTATAAGCTTTACGAGCAGTACTTC. It codes for CASSLEVLTNYKLYEQYF.

The V and J genes are TRBV4-2 and TRBJ1-6, with D possibly TRBD1 on 6 matching bases. The germline V and J ends were trimmed by 0 bases and 5 bases, with 8 bases remaining between them. In germline, CDR1 is LGHNA, CDR2 YNFKEQ. This CDR3 is built from 15 residues. CDR3 in amino acids: CASSQDGQNNSPLHF. DNA for the CDR3: TGTGCCAGCAGCCAAGATGGACAGAATAATTCACCCCTCCACTTT.

V and J are TRBV6-5 and TRBJ2-7; D is ambiguous. The V gene's germline CDR1 is MNHEY and CDR2 SVGAGI. This CDR3 has 11 residues. V shed 6 bases and J shed 3 bases, with 6 bases lying between them. As DNA, the CDR3 is TGTGCCAGCAGACAGAACTACGAGCAGTACTTC. This codes for CASRQNYEQYF.

The chain employs TRBV6-6 and TRBJ1-1; D might be TRBD1 (6 bases). CDR3 length equals 13 residues. V was pared by 5 bases and J by 8 bases, with 15 bases between. Germline CDR1 and CDR2: MNHNY and SVGAGI (reference sequence). The CDR3 DNA sequence: TGTGCCAGCAGTCCTACGACAGGACCCGAAGCTTTCTTT. Its protein is CASSPTTGPEAFF.

The chain combines TRBV10-3 with TRBJ1-2, with no clear D. V gave up 2 bases and J gave up 1 base, with 20 bases separating them. Germline V gene lookup returns CDR1 ENHRY and CDR2 SYGVKD. The CDR3 is made up of 18 amino acids. The CDR3 loop reads CAISETPSSLAVNYGYTF. CDR3 coding DNA: TGTGCCATCAGTGAGACGCCATCTTCCTTGGCGGTTAACTATGGCTACACCTTC.

This rearrangement joins TRBV10-3 to TRBJ2-3; 9 nucleotides align to TRBD2. Unmatched junction bases numbered 0, after V lost 10 bases and J lost 1 base. Germline V CDR1 and CDR2: ENHRY, SYGVKD. The CDR3 sequence is 12 residues long. In DNA, the CDR3 is TGTGCCAGCGGGGGGGGCACAGATACGCAGTATTTT. Translated: CASGGGTDTQYF.

This sequence joins TRBV19 and TRBJ1-1; TRBD1 is a possible D gene (5 bases). V was shortened by 6 bases and J by 4 bases, with 9 bases between the two germline ends. The CDR3 has 12 amino acids. Germline CDR1 and CDR2: LNHDA and SQIVND (reference sequence). Written as DNA, the CDR3 is TGTGCCAGTAGGGAGGGACCCACTGAAGCTTTCTTT. As protein: CASREGPTEAFF.

This clone was seen only once. The genes are TRBV6-5 and TRBJ1-4; the D gene is possibly TRBD1 (6 bases). V dropped 3 bases and J dropped 4 bases, with 12 bases sitting between them. The CDR3 covers 15 residues. In germline, CDR1 is MNHEY, CDR2 SVGAGI. CDR3 DNA sequence: TGTGCCAGCAGTTATTTAGGGGACATTAATGAAAAACTGTTTTTT. Protein sequence: CASSYLGDINEKLFF.

This clone was seen a handful of times. The chain uses TRBV19 and TRBJ1-5; TRBD1 agrees at 7 bases. The CDR3 is made up of 16 amino acids. V lost 5 bases to trimming and J lost 1 base; unmatched junction nucleotides: 8. Germline V lookup: CDR1 LNHDA, CDR2 SQIVND (reference sequence). CDR3 amino acids: CASSFLGGASNQPQHF. The CDR3 DNA is TGTGCCAGTAGTTTCCTAGGGGGCGCGAGCAATCAGCCCCAGCATTTT.

The rearrangement uses TRBV11-3 and TRBJ2-3; TRBD1 matches at 8 bases. With V trimmed by 1 base and J by 5 bases, 2 bases remained unmatched. Germline CDR1 SGHNT, CDR2 YENEEA. The CDR3 is 14 residues long. The CDR3 sequence: CASSLGTGLDTQYF. CDR3 sequence (DNA): TGTGCCAGCAGCTTAGGGACAGGGCTAGATACGCAGTATTTT. Full variable domain (rest looked up from reference TRBV11-3 and TRBJ2-3): EAGVVQSPRYKIIEKKQPVAFWCNPISGHNTLYWYLQNLGQGPELLIRYENEEAVDDSQLPKDRFSAERLKGVDSTLKIQPAELGDSAVYLCASSLGTGLDTQYFGPGTRLTVL.

The V gene is TRBV23-1, the J gene TRBJ2-2; D is perhaps TRBD1 (5 bases). TRBV23-1 qualifies as an ORF whose function is uncertain. There are 16 residues in the CDR3. Between the trimmed V and J ends, which lost 2 bases and 6 bases, there was a span of 16 bases. CDR3 region: CASSQPTQTDPGELFF. In DNA form, the CDR3 reads TGCGCCAGCAGTCAACCGACCCAGACAGACCCCGGGGAGCTGTTTTTT.

The chain has TRBV5-8 and TRBJ1-4, with 7 bases fitting TRBD1. Looked up from germline, CDR1 is SGHTS and CDR2 is YDEGEE. The V segment lost 4 bases and the J segment 7 bases; nucleotides outside the gene matches: 10. The CDR3 has 15 amino acids. Written as DNA, the CDR3 is TGTGCCAGCAGCGCCCTACAGGGGTTAAGTGAAAAACTGTTTTTT. Its translation is CASSALQGLSEKLFF. Drawing the rest from reference TRBV5-8 and TRBJ1-4, the complete variable domain is EAGVTQSPTHLIKTRGQQATLRCSPISGHTSVYWYQQALGLGLQFLLWYDEGEERNRGNFPPRFSGRQFPNYSSELNVNALELEDSALYLCASSALQGLSEKLFFGSGTQLSVL.

The V and J genes are TRBV25-1 and TRBJ1-4; unclear D gene. V was shortened by 4 bases and J by 8 bases, with 14 bases between the two germline ends. The CDR3 extends over 14 amino acids. Per germline, CDR1 MGHDK and CDR2 SYGVNS. CDR3 protein: CASSGASGEEKLFF. DNA for the CDR3: TGTGCCAGCAGTGGGGCTAGCGGAGAGGAAAAACTGTTTTTT.

V usage is TRBV7-9 and J usage is TRBJ2-3, with a weak D call TRBD2 (5 bases). Germline V gene data show CDR1 as SEHNR and CDR2 as FQNEAQ (reference sequence). This CDR3 has 14 amino acids. V was pared by 5 bases and J by 5 bases, with 14 bases between. Here the CDR3 DNA reads TGTGCCAGCAGCGGAGGCACGACGGGAGATACGCAGTATTTT. This translates into CASSGGTTGDTQYF.